Presented here are 23 T cell receptor beta chains from one specimen sequenced in a study of cytomegalovirus exposure and HLA in healthy donors. Researchers ran the PCR with 60 Vbeta and 13 Jbeta primers. Generated by immunoSEQ multiplex PCR, the TCRdb table keeps only in-frame clones and is missing some. The sample holds over 150,000 clones, about four fifths seen once. Sample: PBMCs. These receptors were taken from a woman between 45 and 65 years old in good health and CMV-seronegative.

V is TRBV7-2 and J is TRBJ2-7, with TRBD2 matching 8 bases. Germline values: CDR1 SGHTA, CDR2 FQGNSA. This CDR3 has 13 amino acids. After removal of 7 bases from V and 5 bases from J, the junction contained 7 bases not matched to a gene. The DNA for the CDR3 is TGTGCCAGCACCAGCGGGAGTACGAACGAGCAGTACTTC. Amino acids: CASTSGSTNEQYF.

The chain carries TRBV11-2 and TRBJ1-1; D not certain. CDR3 length: 15 amino acids. The ends were cut back, 4 bases at V and 4 bases at J, with 16 bases in the middle. The germline V gene has CDR1 SGHAT and CDR2 FQNNGV. Written as DNA, the CDR3 is TGTGCCAGCAGCTCTCGCATAGGCGGTAGCACTGAAGCTTTCTTT. It is translated as CASSSRIGGSTEAFF.

CDR3 in amino acids: CASSLGARTGVSYEQYF. The CDR3 DNA reads as TGTGCCAGCAGTTTAGGAGCCCGGACAGGGGTCTCCTACGAGCAGTACTTC. This rearrangement joins TRBV28 to TRBJ2-7; 9 bases map to TRBD1. The germline gives CDR1 MDHEN, CDR2 SYDVKM. V lost 2 bases to trimming and J lost 0 bases; unmatched junction nucleotides: 8. CDR3 size: 17 residues.

Details on this clone: Other DNA sequences in this sample translate to the same CDR3. This sequence joins TRBV5-6 and TRBJ2-5; TRBD2 agrees at 11 bases. The CDR3 contains 15 residues. Unmatched junction bases numbered 10, after V lost 1 base and J lost 11 bases. In germline, CDR1 is SGHDT, CDR2 YYEEEE. The chain's CDR3 is CASSLSQTSGSLQYF. DNA of the CDR3: TGTGCCAGCAGCTTGTCCCAAACTAGCGGGAGTTTGCAGTACTTC. Full variable domain (remainder filled in from reference TRBV5-6 and TRBJ2-5): DAGVTQSPTHLIKTRGQQVTLRCSPKSGHDTVSWYQQALGQGPQFIFQYYEEEERQRGNFPDRFSGHQFPNYSSELNVNALLLGDSALYLCASSLSQTSGSLQYFGPGTRLLVL.

The V and J genes are TRBV28 and TRBJ1-1; 9 nucleotides agree with TRBD1. Germline CDR1 and CDR2: MDHEN and SYDVKM. The CDR3 is 17 residues long. Trimming took 6 bases from V and 2 from J; bases not matched to a gene: 13. The CDR3 nucleotides read TGTGCCAGCAGACCAACCGGGACAGGGAGGCGAAACACTGAAGCTTTCTTT. Translation gives CASRPTGTGRRNTEAFF.

The V gene is TRBV5-1, the J gene TRBJ1-4, with D tentatively TRBD1 (5 bases). This CDR3 contains 12 residues. CDR1 SGHRS and CDR2 YFSETQ come from the germline V gene. V shed 1 base and J shed 8 bases, with 6 bases lying between them. The CDR3 nucleotides read TGCGCCAGCAGCTTGCAGGGAGAAAAACTGTTTTTT. It encodes CASSLQGEKLFF.

The genes are TRBV19 and TRBJ1-2; the match to TRBD1 covers 8 bases. The CDR3 consists of 17 residues. Trimming took 0 bases from V and 1 from J; bases not matched to a gene: 7. Germline V lookup: CDR1 LNHDA, CDR2 SQIVND (reference sequence). CDR3 region: CASSIDSGTGLNYGYTF. The CDR3 DNA is TGTGCCAGTAGTATAGATTCCGGGACAGGCCTTAACTATGGCTACACCTTC.

This clone was seen a single time. The chain uses TRBV2 and TRBJ1-2; TRBD1 matches at 8 bases. Trimming at V came to 6 bases and at J to 8 bases, leaving 14 bases not matched to a gene. Germline V gene lookup returns CDR1 SNHLY and CDR2 FYNNEI. CDR3 length: 15 amino acids. The CDR3, as DNA: TGTGCCAGCAGCCAAAAGGGGGGACAGGCTGCAGGCTACACCTTC. Translation: CASSQKGGQAAGYTF.

This rearrangement joins TRBV30 to TRBJ2-3, with TRBD1 matching over 7 bases. In germline, CDR1 is GTSNPN, CDR2 SVGIG (reference sequence). The CDR3 has 14 amino acids. The trim removed 3 bases at V and 4 bases at J, leaving 7 bases unmatched. DNA for the CDR3: TGTGCCTGGAGGAAAAGGGGGCTCCCAGATACGCAGTATTTT. The encoded protein is CAWRKRGLPDTQYF.

The rearrangement joins TRBV7-2 to TRBJ1-1; tentative D call: TRBD1 (5 bases). The CDR3 runs 13 residues. The germline CDR1 and CDR2 sequences are SGHTA and FQGNSA. V gave up 7 bases and J gave up 4 bases, with 13 bases separating them. CDR3 nucleotide sequence: TGTGCCAGCACCCTCCTAGGGGCCACTGAAGCTTTCTTT. As protein: CASTLLGATEAFF.

The rearrangement links TRBV4-1 to TRBJ2-2; 8 nucleotides line up with TRBD2. The CDR3 sequence is 14 residues long. Germline CDR1 is MGHRA and CDR2 is YSYEKL. Losses at the gene ends were 4 bases for V and 8 bases for J; bases not matched to a gene: 6. In nucleotides, the CDR3 is TGCGCCAGCAGCCGGGCCGGGGGGGAAGGGGAGCTGTTTTTT. Its translation is CASSRAGGEGELFF.

The chain recombines TRBV4-2 with TRBJ1-6; TRBD1 might be the D (5 bases). V was trimmed by 0 bases and J by 9 bases, leaving 18 bases between them. Looked up from germline, CDR1 is LGHNA and CDR2 is YNFKEQ. The CDR3 totals 17 residues. The CDR3 DNA reads TGTGCCAGCAGCCAAGAGGGGGGGGGTCACATCGGTTCACCCCTCCACTTT. It translates to CASSQEGGGHIGSPLHF.

The J gene is TRBJ1-4, the V gene TRBV27, with D possibly being TRBD1 (5 bases). This CDR3 comprises 13 residues. V was clipped by 3 bases and J by 7 bases, with 9 bases between them. CDR1 MNHEY and CDR2 SMNVEV come from the germline V gene (reference sequence). CDR3 region: CASSFSGFEKLFF. The CDR3 nucleotides read TGTGCCAGCAGTTTTTCAGGGTTTGAAAAACTGTTTTTT. Looking up the rest from reference TRBV27 and TRBJ1-4 gives the full variable domain: EAQVTQNPRYLITVTGKKLTVTCSQNMNHEYMSWYRQDPGLGLRQIYYSMNVEVTDKGDVPEGYKVSRKEKRNFPLILESPSPNQTSLYFCASSFSGFEKLFFGSGTQLSVL.

This chain uses TRBV7-2 with TRBJ1-1, with 7 bases that match TRBD1. Looked up from germline, CDR1 is SGHTA and CDR2 is FQGNSA. The V and J ends lost 3 bases and 5 bases, in that order; junction bases with no gene match: 3. The CDR3 loop spans 13 amino acids. The CDR3 loop reads CASSFTGETEAFF. The CDR3 region has the DNA TGTGCCAGCAGCTTTACAGGGGAAACTGAAGCTTTCTTT.

The gene calls are TRBV5-4 and TRBJ1-2, with 12 bases lining up with TRBD1. V dropped 5 bases and J dropped 8; count of bases not matched to a gene: 13. CDR1 and CDR2 from the germline V gene are SGHNT and YYREEE (reference sequence). CDR3 size: 16 residues. CDR3 nucleotide sequence: TGTGCCAGCAGTCGACCGGGACAGGGGGCCCTTAAAGGCTACACCTTC. Translation gives CASSRPGQGALKGYTF.

In its sample, this clone was seen once. The V call is TRBV2, the J call TRBJ1-3; D gene uncertain. CDR1 and CDR2 from the germline V gene are SNHLY and FYNNEI. The V end was cut by 5 bases, the J end by 0 bases, with 11 bases between. The CDR3 sequence is 15 residues long. In DNA form, the CDR3 reads TGTGCCAGCAGTCCTTCCTCGTCCTCTGGAAACACCATATATTTT. This translates into CASSPSSSSGNTIYF.

In this sample, this clone turned up once. The rearrangement links TRBV7-7 to TRBJ2-3; 10 bases are a match to TRBD2. This CDR3 has 18 amino acids. The V gene end was trimmed by 5 bases and the J gene end by 3 bases; junction bases not matched to a gene: 14. Germline V lookup: CDR1 SSHAT, CDR2 FNYEAQ (reference sequence). CDR3 in amino acids: CASSPQGPAGGFTDTQYF. CDR3 nucleotide sequence: TGTGCCAGCAGCCCTCAGGGACCAGCGGGGGGGTTTACAGATACGCAGTATTTT.

This clone was seen once. The rearrangement links TRBV7-7 to TRBJ2-5; perhaps TRBD2 as D (6 bases). Trimming left V 10 bases short and J 2 bases short, with 11 bases between. This CDR3 has 12 residues. The germline V gene has CDR1 SSHAT and CDR2 FNYEAQ (reference sequence). Here the CDR3 reads CATSGEQETQYF. In DNA form, the CDR3 reads TGTGCCACCTCGGGGGAGCAAGAGACCCAGTACTTC.

This chain connects TRBV27 to TRBJ2-1; the D gene is possibly TRBD1 (5 bases). The CDR3 runs 17 residues. V was clipped by 6 bases and J by 7 bases, with 25 bases between them. CDR1 is MNHEY and CDR2 is SMNVEV in the germline V gene (reference sequence). The CDR3 loop reads CASSQFRIIQGRNEQFF. As DNA, the CDR3 is TGTGCCAGCAGCCAATTCCGAATTATCCAGGGTAGGAATGAGCAGTTCTTC.

This clone was recorded at least ten times. This sequence joins TRBV6-1 and TRBJ2-5, with 7 nucleotides matching TRBD2. The length of the CDR3 is 17 residues. Trimming removed 3 bases from V and 4 bases from J; junction bases left unmatched: 14. Germline CDR1 and CDR2: MNHNS and SASEGT. CDR3 sequence: CASSDKGRAYPRETQYF. DNA of the CDR3: TGTGCCAGCAGTGACAAGGGGAGGGCCTACCCGCGAGAGACCCAGTACTTC.

The DNA of the CDR3 is TGTGCCAGTAGTATAGGGGCAGGGGTGGGAGATACGCAGTATTTT. Translation gives CASSIGAGVGDTQYF. This rearrangement joins TRBV19 to TRBJ2-3; the D gene is possibly TRBD1 (6 bases). Germline V lookup: CDR1 LNHDA, CDR2 SQIVND (reference sequence). The V and J ends lost 1 base and 5 bases respectively, with 13 bases between them. The CDR3 contains 15 residues.

The genes are TRBV27 and TRBJ1-1; 12 nucleotides agree with TRBD1. After removal of 6 bases from V and 4 bases from J, the junction contained 6 bases not matched to a gene. From germline, CDR1 is MNHEY and CDR2 SMNVEV (reference sequence). CDR3 length: 15 residues. The CDR3 is CASRGTGGWGTEAFF. The CDR3 DNA is TGTGCCAGCAGGGGGACAGGGGGCTGGGGCACTGAAGCTTTCTTT.

The chain is built from TRBV19 and TRBJ2-2, with D maybe TRBD2 (6 bases). Germline V gene lookup returns CDR1 LNHDA and CDR2 SQIVND (reference sequence). This CDR3 has 16 amino acids. Trimming shortened V by 3 bases and J by 0 bases, and 11 bases separated the two germline ends. Here the CDR3 reads CASSIGWGANTGELFF. CDR3 bases: TGTGCCAGTAGTATTGGTTGGGGGGCGAACACCGGGGAGCTGTTTTTT.